The 20 T cell receptor beta chains given below trace back to one sample, sequenced in a study of T cells in Graves' hyperthyroidism and ophthalmopathy. Regions amplified from RNA transcripts were the TCR beta CDR3 regions. A set of HTBI primers served as the primers for a first-round RT-PCR of the TCR CDR3. TCRdb reprocessed the multiplex PCR reads with MiXCR, giving one entry per CDR3 protein. This sample has more than 650,000 distinct CDR3 sequences, with about 14% found just once. Sequenced input: blood. The source of these receptors is a woman under 30 with Graves' hyperthyroidism.

This clonotype was recorded a few times. The V call is TRBV7-8, the J call TRBJ1-1; D is uncertain. V dropped 1 base and J dropped 8 bases, with 8 bases sitting between them. The CDR3 length is 12 residues. Germline-derived CDR1 and CDR2 are SGHVS and FQNEAQ. The CDR3 protein is CASSLVQREAFF. CDR3 bases: TGTGCCAGCAGCTTAGTACAGCGCGAAGCTTTCTTT.

This clonotype showed up many times. V and J are TRBV30 and TRBJ2-2; 10 bases match TRBD2. The CDR3 has 12 amino acids. V was pared by 4 bases and J by 7 bases, with 0 bases of the junction left unmatched. Germline lookup yields CDR1 GTSNPN and CDR2 SVGIG (reference sequence). This CDR3 is CAWTSGGGELFF. The DNA of the CDR3 is TGTGCCTGGACTAGCGGGGGCGGGGAGCTGTTTTTT. Full variable domain (rest looked up from reference TRBV30 and TRBJ2-2): SQTIHQWPATLVQPVGSPLSLECTVEGTSNPNLYWYRQAAGRGLQLLFYSVGIGQISSEVPQNLSASRPQDRQFILSSKKLLLSDSGFYLCAWTSGGGELFFGEGSRLTVL.

The gene calls are TRBV30 and TRBJ2-1; 10 bases align to TRBD2. This CDR3 comprises 15 residues. Trimming removed 8 bases from V and 0 bases from J; junction bases left unmatched: 7. The germline V gene has CDR1 GTSNPN and CDR2 SVGIG (reference sequence). CDR3 nucleotide sequence: TGTGCCGGGGGTCTAGCGGGAGACTCCTACAATGAGCAGTTCTTC. This encodes CAGGLAGDSYNEQFF.

The chain links TRBV2 to TRBJ1-4; maybe TRBD1 (5 bases). V was shortened by 4 bases and J by 0 bases, with 9 bases between the two germline ends. Looked up from germline, CDR1 is SNHLY and CDR2 is FYNNEI. CDR3 size: 15 residues. The CDR3 here is CASSGGTATNEKLFF. The CDR3 DNA reads as TGTGCCAGCAGTGGCGGGACGGCAACTAATGAAAAACTGTTTTTT.

This clonotype was observed at least ten times. This rearrangement joins TRBV11-3 to TRBJ2-2; D not resolved. Trimming pared 2 bases from V and 0 bases from J, leaving 4 bases between. The CDR3 consists of 14 residues. Germline CDR1 and CDR2: SGHNT and YENEEA. The CDR3 is CASSLSPNTGELFF. DNA for the CDR3: TGTGCCAGCAGCTTAAGCCCGAACACCGGGGAGCTGTTTTTT.

This clonotype was seen a handful of times. J is TRBJ1-1 and V is TRBV19; 8 bases are shared with TRBD1. The CDR3 sequence is 15 residues long. Germline V lookup: CDR1 LNHDA, CDR2 SQIVND (reference sequence). J lost 4 bases, V lost 5 bases, and 9 bases had no gene match. CDR3 sequence: CASSVTRGLGTEAFF. For the CDR3, the DNA is TGTGCCAGTAGTGTTACCAGGGGGCTCGGCACTGAAGCTTTCTTT.

The chain recombines TRBV19 with TRBJ2-2; D remains ambiguous. The CDR3 spans 16 residues. Germline CDR1 is LNHDA and CDR2 is SQIVND (reference sequence). The V and J ends lost 0 bases and 6 bases respectively, with 14 bases between them. CDR3: CASSIDHMGSSGELFF. The CDR3 nucleotides read TGTGCCAGTAGTATAGATCACATGGGATCCTCCGGGGAGCTGTTTTTT.

This clonotype was recorded many times. V usage is TRBV3-1 and J usage is TRBJ1-5; D uncertain. Trimming cost V 0 bases and J 6 bases, with 12 bases left between them. The CDR3 extends over 15 amino acids. CDR1 and CDR2 (germline): LGHDT, YNNKEL (reference sequence). CDR3 amino acids: CASSQDSRESQPQHF. DNA for the CDR3: TGTGCCAGCAGCCAAGATTCGAGGGAAAGTCAGCCCCAGCATTTT. The variable domain in full, with the rest retrieved from reference TRBV3-1 and TRBJ1-5, is DTAVSQTPKYLVTQMGNDKSIKCEQNLGHDTMYWYKQDSKKFLKIMFSYNNKELIINETVPNRFSPKSPDKAHLNLHINSLELGDSAVYFCASSQDSRESQPQHFGDGTRLSIL.

This clonotype was seen ten or more times. This chain connects TRBV4-1 to TRBJ2-1; 9 bases are shared with TRBD1. Germline-derived CDR1 and CDR2 are MGHRA and YSYEKL. V gave up 1 base and J gave up 7 bases; unmatched junction bases: 11. This CDR3 is 17 amino acids long. The CDR3 sequence: CASSQGVRQGGWNEQFF. CDR3 in DNA: TGCGCCAGCAGCCAAGGGGTACGACAGGGGGGATGGAATGAGCAGTTCTTC.

This clonotype was observed many times. The V and J genes are TRBV2 and TRBJ2-5; 8 bases are a match to TRBD2. The ends lost 6 bases at V and 0 bases at J; junction bases unmatched: 9. The CDR3 is 16 amino acids. CDR1 is SNHLY, CDR2 FYNNEI, per germline. This CDR3 is CASSSSAGEYQETQYF. The CDR3 nucleotides are TGTGCCAGCAGCTCATCAGCGGGGGAGTACCAAGAGACCCAGTACTTC.

This clonotype occurred many times. The chain uses TRBV11-2 and TRBJ2-7, with D perhaps matching TRBD1 or TRBD2 (5 bases each). Germline CDR1 is SGHAT and CDR2 is FQNNGV. V was pared by 7 bases and J by 2 bases, with 24 bases between. This CDR3 spans 17 amino acids. CDR3 sequence: CASTPASGMRGAYEQYF. The CDR3 DNA follows: TGTGCCAGCACCCCGGCGTCTGGTATGAGGGGCGCCTACGAGCAGTACTTC.

In its sample, this clonotype was seen a few times. DNA for the CDR3: TGTGCCACCAGTGATCGAACCGGGACAGGGGGCAACGAGCAGTTCTTC. It specifies CATSDRTGTGGNEQFF. The rearrangement joins TRBV24-1 to TRBJ2-1, with 12 bases lining up with TRBD1. This CDR3 has 16 residues. CDR1 KGHDR and CDR2 SFDVKD come from the germline V gene. Trimming at V came to 3 bases and at J to 10 bases, leaving 9 bases not matched to a gene.

The chain uses TRBV19 and TRBJ1-6; D is undetermined. The CDR3 is 12 amino acids. Germline CDR1 reads LNHDA; CDR2 reads SQIVND (reference sequence). V lost 5 bases and J 7 bases, leaving 6 bases between the germline ends. The DNA of the CDR3 is TGTGCCAGTAGTCCTAGGAATTCACCCCTCCACTTT. It encodes CASSPRNSPLHF.

The chain combines TRBV6-2 or TRBV6-3 with TRBJ2-1, with TRBD2 matching 9 bases. The CDR3 is 16 amino acids. CDR1 and CDR2 from the germline V gene are MNHEY and SVGEGT. J was trimmed by 5 bases and V by 7 bases; bases with no gene match: 12. CDR3 amino acids: CASTQVGTSYNNEQFF. The CDR3 region has the DNA TGTGCCAGCACCCAAGTTGGGACTAGCTATAACAATGAGCAGTTCTTC.

The chain couples TRBV19 to TRBJ2-2, with D unresolved. Trimming pared 3 bases from V and 0 bases from J, leaving 11 bases between. Germline CDR1 reads LNHDA; CDR2 reads SQIVND (reference sequence). This CDR3 comprises 16 residues. Written as DNA, the CDR3 is TGTGCCAGTAGTATTTATGCTGGCGCGAACACCGGGGAGCTGTTTTTT. It encodes CASSIYAGANTGELFF.

This clonotype was seen only a few times. Compared with germline, one end of the junction differs, possibly owing to a read error. The rearrangement links TRBV12-3 or TRBV12-4 to TRBJ1-2; no clear D. CDR3 size: 13 residues. The CDR3 DNA reads as TGTGCCAGCAGAGCCGGCGAGAACTGTGGCTACACCTTC. This sequence encodes CASRAGENCGYTF.

This clonotype was recorded many times. The genes are TRBV27 and TRBJ2-1; TRBD2 agrees at 8 bases. CDR3 length: 17 amino acids. J lost 4 bases, V lost 6 bases, and 14 bases had no gene match. CDR1 MNHEY and CDR2 SMNVEV come from the germline V gene (reference sequence). The chain's CDR3 is CASSRPQRESLYNEQFF. In nucleotides, the CDR3 is TGTGCCAGCAGCCGTCCTCAGCGGGAGAGCCTATACAATGAGCAGTTCTTC.

This clonotype was counted many times. This chain connects TRBV2 to TRBJ2-5; 7 nucleotides agree with TRBD1. Trimming took 6 bases from V and 1 from J; bases not matched to a gene: 5. The length of the CDR3 is 14 residues. Per the germline V gene, CDR1 is SNHLY and CDR2 is FYNNEI. CDR3 bases: TGTGCCAGCAGGGTTGACAGGGCCCAAGAGACCCAGTACTTC. Amino acids: CASRVDRAQETQYF.

The chain combines TRBV6-1 with TRBJ1-2; D not certain. V was clipped by 6 bases and J by 7 bases, with 15 bases between them. This CDR3 is 13 amino acids long. Germline CDR1 and CDR2: MNHNS and SASEGT. The CDR3 DNA follows: TGTGCCAGCAGATCCGGTACGGGCGCTGGCTACACCTTC. This sequence encodes CASRSGTGAGYTF.

The CDR3: CASSLVGEEAKTQYF. CDR3 nucleotide sequence: TGTGCCAGCAGCTTAGTAGGCGAGGAGGCCAAGACCCAGTACTTC. V and J are TRBV7-2 and TRBJ2-5; maybe TRBD2 (5 bases). V gave up 1 base and J gave up 6 bases, with 15 bases separating them. This CDR3 has 15 amino acids. In germline, CDR1 is SGHTA, CDR2 FQGNSA.